What follows describes a single TCR beta chain. Antigen specificity is unknown. The data belong to a study of T cell repertoires in cytomegalovirus infection. Findings and caveats of the study: Carriers of CMV and the relevant HLA type were discriminated by public TCR beta frequency. What dominated the ex vivo response were HLA-C-restricted CMV-specific TCR beta clonotypes.

Each CDR3 protein is one row after TCRdb ran MiXCR on the reads. This sample yields fewer than 350,000 distinct CDR3 sequences, of which 9.5% are seen a single time; around 4.1% belongs to the top ten. Germline assignment: CDR1 SGHTA and CDR2 FQGNSA. The CDR3 spans 16 residues. V dropped 5 bases and J dropped 0; count of bases not matched to a gene: 10. The gene calls are TRBV7-2 and TRBJ2-7; 7 nucleotides match TRBD2. The sequenced material came from PBMCs. The sequence derives from a human donor in good health (CMV status not recorded). Some clones in this sample may be carry-over from other donors' samples. Here the CDR3 reads CASSPAAGESSYEQYF. The CDR3 nucleotides read TGTGCCAGCAGCCCGGCGGCGGGAGAGAGCTCCTACGAGCAGTACTTC.